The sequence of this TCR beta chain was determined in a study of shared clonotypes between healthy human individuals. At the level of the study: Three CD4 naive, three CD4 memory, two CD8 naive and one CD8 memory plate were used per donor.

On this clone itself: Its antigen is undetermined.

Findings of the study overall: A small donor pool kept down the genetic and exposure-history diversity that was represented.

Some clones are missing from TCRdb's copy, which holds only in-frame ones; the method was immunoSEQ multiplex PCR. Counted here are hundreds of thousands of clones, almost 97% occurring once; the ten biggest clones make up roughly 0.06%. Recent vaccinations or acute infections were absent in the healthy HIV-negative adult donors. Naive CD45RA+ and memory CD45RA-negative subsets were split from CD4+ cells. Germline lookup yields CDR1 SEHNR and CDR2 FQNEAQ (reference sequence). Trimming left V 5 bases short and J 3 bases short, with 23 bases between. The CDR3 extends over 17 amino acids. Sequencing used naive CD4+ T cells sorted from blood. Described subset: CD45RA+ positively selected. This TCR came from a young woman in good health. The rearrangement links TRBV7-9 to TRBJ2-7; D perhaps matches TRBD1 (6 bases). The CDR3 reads CASSPRGSVQAGYEQYF. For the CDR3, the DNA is TGTGCCAGCAGCCCAAGGGGGTCGGTTCAGGCGGGCTACGAGCAGTACTTC.